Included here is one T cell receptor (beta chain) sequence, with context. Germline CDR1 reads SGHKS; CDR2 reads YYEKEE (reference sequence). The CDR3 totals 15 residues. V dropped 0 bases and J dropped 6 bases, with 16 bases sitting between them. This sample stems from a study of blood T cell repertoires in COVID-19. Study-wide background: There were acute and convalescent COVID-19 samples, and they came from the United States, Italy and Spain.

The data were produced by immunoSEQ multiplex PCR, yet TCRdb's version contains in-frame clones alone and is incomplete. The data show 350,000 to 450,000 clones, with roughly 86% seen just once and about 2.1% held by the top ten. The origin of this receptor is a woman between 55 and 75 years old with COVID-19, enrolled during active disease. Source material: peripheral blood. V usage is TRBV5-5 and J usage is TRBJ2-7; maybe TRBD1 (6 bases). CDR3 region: CASSLVVGQGSEQYF. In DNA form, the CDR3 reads TGTGCCAGCAGCTTGGTAGTAGGGCAGGGGAGCGAGCAGTACTTC.